The 10 T cell receptor beta chains below were found in one sample sequenced in a study of CD8 T cells in ankylosing spondylitis. TCRdb fed the 5' RACE reads into MiXCR, producing one record per CDR3 protein. Of about 440,000 distinct CDR3 sequences listed, 15% to 20% are singletons. Their antigens are not known. Overall study results and limits: In ankylosing spondylitis blood, a motif of roughly eight highly homologous TCR beta variants appeared characteristic.

The sample consisted of blood, either unsorted or a sorted T cell fraction (not recorded which). These receptors were taken from a male donor with ankylosing spondylitis.

This chain joins TRBV18 and TRBJ1-5; weak D call: TRBD1 (6 bases). Germline V lookup: CDR1 KGHSH, CDR2 LQKENI. This CDR3 contains 15 residues. V was cut by 2 bases and J by 7 bases, with 15 bases left in between. The CDR3: CASSPTGGGVQPQHF. CDR3 coding DNA: TGTGCCAGCTCACCAACGGGGGGGGGCGTCCAGCCCCAGCATTTT. The full variable domain, with the rest looked up from reference TRBV18 and TRBJ1-5, is NAGVMQNPRHLVRRRGQEARLRCSPMKGHSHVYWYRQLPEEGLKFMVYLQKENIIDESGMPKERFSAEFPKEGPSILRIQQVVRGDSAAYFCASSPTGGGVQPQHFGDGTRLSIL.

A few counts support this clonotype. V and J are TRBV5-1 and TRBJ2-3; 7 positions agree with TRBD2. Trimming at V came to 0 bases and at J to 4 bases, leaving 8 bases not matched to a gene. Per the germline V gene, CDR1 is SGHRS and CDR2 is YFSETQ. The CDR3 consists of 16 residues. The CDR3 sequence is CASSLAPLAEADTQYF. The CDR3 DNA reads TGCGCCAGCAGCTTGGCCCCTCTAGCGGAGGCAGATACGCAGTATTTT.

The chain joins TRBV2 to TRBJ2-2; no reliable D call. The germline CDR1 and CDR2 sequences are SNHLY and FYNNEI. The V and J ends lost 7 bases and 3 bases respectively, with 9 bases between them. The CDR3 length is 13 residues. The CDR3 DNA is TGTGCCAGCACTTTAGAGGACACCGGGGAGCTGTTTTTT. It specifies CASTLEDTGELFF.

This clonotype was detected many times. The chain joins TRBV11-2 to TRBJ1-2, with 12 bases aligning to TRBD1. CDR1 SGHAT and CDR2 FQNNGV come from the germline V gene. This CDR3 is 16 amino acids long. V lost 1 base to trimming and J lost 4 bases; unmatched junction nucleotides: 4. As DNA, the CDR3 is TGTGCCAGCAGCTTAGCAGGGACAGGGGGCGTCTATGGCTACACCTTC. The encoded protein is CASSLAGTGGVYGYTF.

This clonotype was picked up a small number of times. The chain couples TRBV2 to TRBJ2-7; either TRBD1 or TRBD2 may fit D (5 bases each). Deletions cut 4 bases from V and 0 bases from J, with 10 bases between. Per germline, CDR1 SNHLY and CDR2 FYNNEI. CDR3 length: 14 amino acids. The DNA for the CDR3 is TGTGCCAGCAGTGCTAAGGGGAGCTCCTACGAGCAGTACTTC. Its translation: CASSAKGSSYEQYF.

The table lists this clonotype with a few counts. The CDR3, as DNA: TGTGCCAGCAGCCCCGGGATAGCGGGAGTTGTGACCCAGTACTTC. It yields the protein CASSPGIAGVVTQYF. The chain carries TRBV5-6 and TRBJ2-5; 9 bases map to TRBD2. This CDR3 comprises 15 residues. Germline CDR1 SGHDT, CDR2 YYEEEE. The V and J ends lost 4 bases and 7 bases, in that order; junction bases with no gene match: 11.

This chain links TRBV5-6 with TRBJ2-3, with D hard to call. Germline-derived CDR1 and CDR2 are SGHDT and YYEEEE. This CDR3 is built from 13 residues. The germline V and J ends were trimmed by 1 base and 2 bases, with 5 bases remaining between them. CDR3 in DNA: TGTGCCAGCAGCTTGTATGTCACAGATACGCAGTATTTT. This sequence encodes CASSLYVTDTQYF.

The DNA of the CDR3 is TGCAGTGCTACAACTAGCGGTTACACCGGGGAGCTGTTTTTT. This sequence encodes CSATTSGYTGELFF. The chain combines TRBV20-1 with TRBJ2-2; TRBD2 agrees at 8 bases. Germline values: CDR1 DFQATT, CDR2 SNEGSKA (reference sequence). J lost 3 bases, V lost 4 bases, and 4 bases had no gene match. The CDR3 covers 14 residues.

The V and J genes are TRBV15 and TRBJ2-2, with D possibly TRBD2 on 5 matching bases. This CDR3 contains 13 residues. Germline V gene sequence: CDR1 LNHNV, CDR2 YYDKDF (reference sequence). V was clipped by 6 bases and J by 5 bases, with 10 bases between them. The chain's CDR3 is CATRIPGTGELFF. The CDR3 DNA sequence: TGTGCCACCAGGATTCCGGGGACCGGGGAGCTGTTTTTT. Complete variable domain (other parts from reference TRBV15 and TRBJ2-2): DAMVIQNPRYQVTQFGKPVTLSCSQTLNHNVMYWYQQKSSQAPKLLFHYYDKDFNNEADTPDNFQSRRPNTSFCFLDIRSPGLGDTAMYLCATRIPGTGELFFGEGSRLTVL.

This clonotype was counted a few times. The chain employs TRBV20-1 and TRBJ1-1; the D is unclear. The length of the CDR3 is 13 residues. Trimming removed 0 bases at V and 7 bases at J, with 12 bases between. Per the germline V gene, CDR1 is DFQATT and CDR2 is SNEGSKA (reference sequence). CDR3 DNA: TGCAGTGCTAGAGATGGAGGACCTGATGAAGCTTTCTTT. Residues: CSARDGGPDEAFF.